A selection of T cell receptor beta chains follows, all from one sample in a study of blood T cell repertoires in COVID-19. The protocol was immunoSEQ multiplex PCR, while the TCRdb copy is restricted to in-frame clones and leaves out a portion. In the table there are some 150,000 clones, 70% to 85% of which are singletons. Sample: peripheral blood. The receptors were sampled from a man aged 55 to 70 with COVID-19, enrolled during active disease. Each CDR3 is given with its conserved first and last residue. The D gene is left open where the match is weak. Not every row has a clone size; where given, it reads once, few, many or a size class.

d_call j_call v_call clone_size cdr3_nt cdr3_aa
TRBD1 TRBJ2-2 TRBV19 - TGTGCCAGTAGCGGGACAGGGAGCGGGAAGCTGTTTTTT CASSGTGSGKLFF
TRBD1 TRBJ1-6 TRBV30 - TGTGCCTGGAGACCCCAGGGGGTTTCACCCCTCCACTTT CAWRPQGVSPLHF
TRBD1 TRBJ1-2 TRBV24-1 - TGTGCCACCAGTGAAGGGGGACAGGGGTTTGGCTACACCTTC CATSEGGQGFGYTF
TRBD1 TRBJ1-2 TRBV24-1 - TGTGCCACTGGACCCGGGACAGGGGAAGGCTACACCTTC CATGPGTGEGYTF
- TRBJ2-7 TRBV9 - TGTGCCAGCAGCGGCGGTCGGTCGTACGAGCAGTACTTC CASSGGRSYEQYF
- TRBJ2-7 TRBV29-1 - TGCAGCGTGACCTTAGTGGGCCGATTCTCCTACGAGCAGTACTTC CSVTLVGRFSYEQYF
- TRBJ1-1 TRBV6-2/TRBV6-3 - TGTGCCAGCAGTTACCCCTTAGTCGGGGGGAACACTGAAGCTTTCTTT CASSYPLVGGNTEAFF
- TRBJ2-5 TRBV29-1 - TGCAGCGTTGCGGGGGGCTTGGAGACCCAGTACTTC CSVAGGLETQYF
TRBD2 TRBJ2-5 TRBV6-2/TRBV6-3 once TGTGCCAGCAGTTACTCGTTATCTCGGGGGGGCCTAGAGACCCAGTACTTC CASSYSLSRGGLETQYF
TRBD2 TRBJ2-3 TRBV19 - TGTGCCAGTAGACTAGCGGGGAACCCTCAAAATACGCAGTATTTT CASRLAGNPQNTQYF
- TRBJ1-2 TRBV7-3 - TGTGCCAGCAGCTTAACTGCGGAGGGGATCGGCTACACCTTC CASSLTAEGIGYTF
- TRBJ1-5 TRBV11-2 - TGTGCCAGCAGCCAATCAGTCACGGGTTTCGGGAATCAGCCCCAGCATTTT CASSQSVTGFGNQPQHF